These 22 T cell receptor beta chains were sequenced from one sample in a study of cytomegalovirus exposure and HLA in healthy donors. The PCR made use of 60 Vbeta and 13 Jbeta primers. The repertoire was sequenced with immunoSEQ multiplex PCR; TCRdb's copy has only in-frame clones and lacks some. This sample has about 82,000 clones; around 89% occur once, and the top ten carry less than 2.5%. Sequences were obtained from PBMCs. Receptors originate from a man aged 18 to 35 in good health and CMV-seronegative.

The genes are TRBV6-5 and TRBJ2-5; D is unresolved. Germline V gene data show CDR1 as MNHEY and CDR2 as SVGAGI. V was cut by 5 bases and J by 3 bases, with 10 bases left in between. CDR3 length equals 13 residues. CDR3 DNA: TGTGCCAGCAGTCTCGACACCAAAGAGACCCAGTACTTC. This codes for CASSLDTKETQYF.

The genes are TRBV6-6 and TRBJ2-7, with 12 positions matching TRBD2. The CDR3 loop spans 16 amino acids. Germline CDR1 MNHNY, CDR2 SVGAGI (reference sequence). J gave up 5 bases and V 0 bases, and 5 bases lay outside the gene matches. In nucleotides, the CDR3 is TGTGCCAGCAGTTACTCGCAAGGACTAGCGGGAAACGAGCAGTACTTC. Amino acids: CASSYSQGLAGNEQYF.

This chain uses TRBV28 with TRBJ1-6; D uncertain. Germline CDR1 and CDR2: MDHEN and SYDVKM. This CDR3 contains 14 residues. V was cut by 5 bases and J by 6 bases, with 11 bases left in between. The CDR3 DNA reads as TGTGCCAGCAGTCTCCAGGCTTTTAATTCACCCCTCCACTTT. Translated, it gives CASSLQAFNSPLHF.

This clone has a single count. The chain carries TRBV7-5 and TRBJ2-7; TRBD1, the table's D call, was not compared with the DNA. TRBV7-5 has pseudogene status. This CDR3 region has 15 residues. CDR3 residues: CVRSLEGTGNYEQYF. The CDR3 coding sequence is TGTGTCAGAAGCTTAGAGGGGACAGGGAACTACGAGCAGTACTTC.

The chain uses TRBV10-3 and TRBJ2-2; TRBD1 matches 10 bases. Germline CDR1 and CDR2: ENHRY and SYGVKD. V dropped 5 bases and J dropped 3; count of bases not matched to a gene: 6. The CDR3 totals 16 residues. The CDR3 coding sequence is TGTGCCATCAGTCGACAGGGGGCGCTGGACACCGGGGAGCTGTTTTTT. Translated: CAISRQGALDTGELFF.

The V and J genes are TRBV6-5 and TRBJ1-3; D is possibly TRBD1 (5 bases). Per germline, CDR1 MNHEY and CDR2 SVGAGI. This CDR3 contains 16 residues. Trimming took 2 bases from V and 7 from J, leaving 18 bases between them. The chain's CDR3 is CASSYQQRGGVNTIYF. The CDR3 DNA sequence: TGTGCCAGCAGTTACCAACAACGGGGGGGGGTGAACACCATATATTTT.

This chain uses TRBV11-3 with TRBJ2-5, with D uncertain. The germline CDR1 and CDR2 sequences are SGHNT and YENEEA. Between the trimmed V and J ends, which lost 4 bases and 3 bases, there was a span of 15 bases. The CDR3 is 15 residues long. This chain's CDR3 is CASSSGKVEKETQYF. The CDR3 DNA reads as TGTGCCAGCAGCTCCGGAAAAGTGGAGAAAGAGACCCAGTACTTC.

This clone was counted a few times. This rearrangement joins TRBV19 to TRBJ1-1; D gene ambiguous. The ends were cut back, 0 bases at V and 1 base at J, with 15 bases in the middle. There are 17 residues in the CDR3. From germline, CDR1 is LNHDA and CDR2 SQIVND (reference sequence). CDR3 bases: TGTGCCAGTAGTATAGATGAGCTTGTGACGGGGAACACTGAAGCTTTCTTT. Translation gives CASSIDELVTGNTEAFF.

The V gene is TRBV29-1, the J gene TRBJ2-3; D perhaps matches TRBD2 (5 bases). V was pared by 7 bases and J by 0 bases, with 17 bases between. Germline V gene data show CDR1 as SQVTM and CDR2 as ANQGSEA. The CDR3 totals 15 residues. The CDR3 sequence: CSALSRDTSTDTQYF. CDR3 sequence (DNA): TGCAGCGCCCTCTCGAGGGATACTAGCACAGATACGCAGTATTTT.

The chain uses TRBV9 and TRBJ1-3; a weak D match, TRBD1 (6 bases). The V and J ends lost 3 bases and 3 bases respectively, with 16 bases between them. This CDR3 is built from 16 residues. CDR1 SGDLS and CDR2 YYNGEE come from the germline V gene. In DNA form, the CDR3 reads TGTGCCAGCAGCGGCCCGGGGGGGCTAAGTGGAAACACCATATATTTT. Amino acids: CASSGPGGLSGNTIYF.

The CDR3 region has the DNA TGTGCCAGCAGCTTCTCCGAGACTACTGAGACCCAGTACTTC. Translating gives CASSFSETTETQYF. This rearrangement joins TRBV9 to TRBJ2-5; a weak D match, TRBD2 (5 bases). Germline loops: CDR1 SGDLS, CDR2 YYNGEE. There are 14 residues in the CDR3. Trimming pared 4 bases from V and 5 bases from J, leaving 15 bases between.

This clone was seen just once. This rearrangement joins TRBV11-2 to TRBJ2-5; weak D call: TRBD2 (6 bases). In germline, CDR1 is SGHAT, CDR2 FQNNGV. The ends were cut back, 1 base at V and 0 bases at J, with 9 bases in the middle. The CDR3 spans 15 residues. CDR3 coding DNA: TGTGCCAGCAGCTTAGTCGGAGGGAACCAAGAGACCCAGTACTTC. Encoded protein: CASSLVGGNQETQYF.

On this clone itself: A read error may produce the germline difference seen at one junction end. The chain uses TRBV5-1 and TRBJ2-5, with 9 bases identical to TRBD2. Looked up from germline, CDR1 is SGHRS and CDR2 is YFSETQ. CDR3 size: 16 residues. The CDR3 sequence is CASSLGGLAGLEAQYF. The CDR3 region has the DNA TGCGCCAGCAGCTTGGGAGGTCTAGCGGGATTAGAGGCCCAGTACTTC.

This sequence joins TRBV15 and TRBJ2-3; 8 positions agree with TRBD2. CDR3 length: 20 residues. Germline V gene data show CDR1 as LNHNV and CDR2 as YYDKDF (reference sequence). J gave up 2 bases and V 2 bases, and 18 bases lay outside the gene matches. The CDR3 reads CATSRITSGRVDRITDTQYF. CDR3 sequence (DNA): TGTGCCACCAGCAGAATAACTAGCGGCAGAGTCGATCGGATCACAGATACGCAGTATTTT.

The V and J genes are TRBV10-1 and TRBJ2-1; TRBD2 aligns across 11 bases. Looked up from germline, CDR1 is WNHNN and CDR2 is SYGVQD (reference sequence). The CDR3 length is 18 residues. V lost 0 bases and J lost 5; bases outside the gene matches: 9. The CDR3 DNA follows: TGCGCCAGCAGTGAGTCTACCAGACTAGCGGGATCTCACAATGAGCAGTTCTTC. Encoded protein: CASSESTRLAGSHNEQFF.

The genes are TRBV7-9 and TRBJ2-3; 10 nucleotides align to TRBD1. CDR1 SEHNR and CDR2 FQNEAQ come from the germline V gene (reference sequence). With 0 bases clipped from V and 3 bases from J, the junction kept 3 bases outside the gene matches. The CDR3 loop spans 16 amino acids. For the CDR3, the DNA is TGTGCCAGCAGCTTAGCGGGGACAGGGGTTACAGATACGCAGTATTTT. Protein sequence: CASSLAGTGVTDTQYF.

This chain connects TRBV6-1 to TRBJ2-7, with 12 nucleotides matching TRBD2. Looked up from germline, CDR1 is MNHNS and CDR2 is SASEGT. The length of the CDR3 is 15 residues. Trimming cost V 10 bases and J 5 bases; bases outside gene matches: 12. The CDR3 is CAIRSLAGGGDEQYF. DNA of the CDR3: TGTGCCATCAGATCACTAGCGGGAGGCGGGGACGAGCAGTACTTC.

V usage is TRBV5-1 and J usage is TRBJ1-2, with 10 bases aligning to TRBD1. Germline V gene lookup returns CDR1 SGHRS and CDR2 YFSETQ. J was trimmed by 8 bases and V by 0 bases; bases with no gene match: 13. This CDR3 comprises 17 residues. CDR3 protein: CASSLELGQGRLRGYTF. The CDR3 DNA is TGCGCCAGCAGCTTGGAATTGGGACAGGGGCGACTAAGGGGCTACACCTTC.

The chain links TRBV5-1 to TRBJ2-1, with 12 bases identical to TRBD2. CDR1 is SGHRS and CDR2 is YFSETQ in the germline V gene. V lost 0 bases to trimming and J lost 6 bases; unmatched junction nucleotides: 10. The CDR3 is made up of 18 amino acids. The CDR3 DNA reads TGCGCCAGCAGCTTGGGCCTAGCGGGAGGGCCAGTAGGCAATGAGCAGTTCTTC. It yields the protein CASSLGLAGGPVGNEQFF.

Concerning this clone: The same CDR3 can be traced to other DNA sequences in this sample. The chain recombines TRBV2 with TRBJ1-3; D is undetermined. There are 15 residues in the CDR3. V dropped 2 bases and J dropped 4 bases, with 12 bases sitting between them. Germline V gene lookup returns CDR1 SNHLY and CDR2 FYNNEI. CDR3 residues: CASSEQALSGNTIYF. CDR3 nucleotide sequence: TGTGCCAGCAGTGAACAGGCTTTGAGCGGAAACACCATATATTTT. Supplemented by reference TRBV2 and TRBJ1-3, the full variable domain reads EPEVTQTPSHQVTQMGQEVILRCVPISNHLYFYWYRQILGQKVEFLVSFYNNEISEKSEIFDDQFSVERPDGSNFTLKIRSTKLEDSAMYFCASSEQALSGNTIYFGEGSWLTVV.

This clone was recorded only once. V is TRBV9 and J is TRBJ2-1; 7 nucleotides agree with TRBD1. Germline V gene lookup returns CDR1 SGDLS and CDR2 YYNGEE. CDR3 length: 16 amino acids. Trimming removed 0 bases from V and 0 bases from J; junction bases left unmatched: 3. The CDR3 is CASSVGGQSSYNEQFF. For the CDR3, the DNA is TGTGCCAGCAGCGTAGGGGGACAGAGCTCCTACAATGAGCAGTTCTTC.

This chain uses TRBV28 with TRBJ2-7; TRBD1 matches at 9 bases. The CDR3 totals 14 residues. Losses at the gene ends were 6 bases for V and 3 bases for J; bases not matched to a gene: 6. CDR1 MDHEN and CDR2 SYDVKM come from the germline V gene. The CDR3, as DNA: TGTGCCAGCAGCCGGACAGGGGCCGACTACGAGCAGTACTTC. It yields the protein CASSRTGADYEQYF. Full variable domain (remainder filled in from reference TRBV28 and TRBJ2-7): DVKVTQSSRYLVKRTGEKVFLECVQDMDHENMFWYRQDPGLGLRLIYFSYDVKMKEKGDIPEGYSVSREKKERFSLILESASTNQTSMYLCASSRTGADYEQYFGPGTRLTVT.